This TCR beta chain comes out of a study of blood T cell repertoires in COVID-19 (dated by TCRdb to 2019 to 2021). About the full investigation: Samples covering the acute and convalescent phases of COVID-19 were provided by collaborators in the United States, Italy and Spain. The prospective study material was composed of cDNA or gDNA derived from T cells, B-cell-depleted T cells, or PBMCs. Deeply sampled blood TCRbeta repertoires from subjects exposed to, actively infected with, or recovered from COVID-19 were included in the dataset. The repertoires were released in a freely available public database meant as a resource for research on the immune response to SARS-CoV-2. Samples were obtained from the ongoing ImmuneRACE study (first 160 participants) and from about 1,300 subjects provided by 6 global collaborators. Nearly every sample came with metadata listing a de-identified subject ID, COVID-19 status, age in years and sex. Where available, HLA class I and class II types were taken from metadata supplied by the sample provider and were not determined by assay-based typing.

Each collaborating institution followed its own protocols to collect whole blood in K2EDTA tubes. For TCRbeta analysis, collaborator samples were shipped as frozen whole blood, as isolated PBMCs, or as DNA extracted from either sample type. Comments on this clone: The clone's antigen remains unknown. It has no much larger one-base neighbor in the sample; base qualities were not kept.

TCRbeta CDR3 regions were amplified from genomic DNA by means of the immunoSEQ Assay, a bias-controlled multiplex PCR. The paper's processing steps were these. The number of nucleated cells in each sample was estimated from the amplification of reference gene primers within the assay. To quantify the absolute abundance of each unique TCRbeta CDR3 rearrangement, sequence reads were collapsed and filtered. For each sample, productive Simpson clonality was calculated as the square root of Simpson's diversity index across productive rearrangements. TCRdb took this table from immuneACCESS and kept in-frame rearrangements with V and J called. Such tables lack part of the clones; where checked against another copy, unresolved V genes explain under half of the gap, and the rest is unexplained. That table supplies the V and J calls and clone size; D and trimming were determined from the DNA. Here the sample has 120,000 to 150,000 clones; around 83% occur a single time. The top ten hold roughly 1.6% of the sample.

V is cut by 4 bases and J by 0 bases, and the space between the germline ends is 13 bases. The cysteine opens and the phenylalanine closes a CDR3 of 16 amino acids. Only the CDR3 portion is preserved as DNA: 48 bases, with reading frame beginning at the first base. The germline V gene yields MGHRA for CDR1 and YSYEKL for CDR2. Results the study describes overall, beyond this receptor: Clinical and demographic metadata were provided uncurated, with the amount varying by source and participant.

This receptor chain uses TRBV4-1 and TRBJ1-5, and TRBD1 may be the D gene, going by 5 matching bases. Sequences were obtained from peripheral blood. The origin of this receptor is a human donor in a cohort sampled during active COVID-19. The CDR3 in this case is CASSPDQGLSNQPQHF. The DNA reads TGCGCCAGCAGCCCCGATCAGGGTCTTAGCAATCAGCCCCAGCATTTT.